This T cell receptor (beta chain) was recorded in a study of blood T cell repertoires in COVID-19. Trimming cost V 8 bases and J 9 bases, with 17 bases left between them. The CDR3 consists of 14 residues. Germline lookup yields CDR1 MNHEY and CDR2 SMNVEV (reference sequence). The sample holds many counts of this clone. Original methodology: It was from reference gene primer amplification that nucleated cell counts were estimated. The protocol was immunoSEQ multiplex PCR, while the TCRdb copy is restricted to in-frame clones and leaves out a portion. The V and J calls and clone size are taken from that table; D and trimming were inferred from the DNA. Here the sample spans around 140,000 clones, roughly 88% being singletons.

The receptor was derived from a man aged 65 to 79 with active COVID-19. Material for sequencing was peripheral blood. This chain links TRBV27 with TRBJ1-6; possible D gene TRBD1, 6 bases. The DNA of the CDR3 is TGTGCCAGCTCCCCCCCGGGGGGCCGTTCACCCCTCCACTTT. As protein: CASSPPGGRSPLHF.